Listed below are T cell receptor beta chains from one sample, sequenced in a study of regulatory T cells in long-lasting Graves disease. TCRdb itself ran the multiplex PCR reads through MiXCR, one entry per CDR3 protein. The table has 500,000 to 700,000 distinct CDR3 sequences, about 15% seen once. The sample was also reused in another study, on T cells in Graves' hyperthyroidism and ophthalmopathy.

The sequences come from peripheral blood mononuclear cells (PBMCs), collected at new diagnosis, from a patient treated with antithyroid drugs. All receptors come from a woman aged 25 to 39 with Graves disease. The CDR3 runs from the conserved cysteine through the conserved F or W. The D gene is left open where the match is weak. Clone size is stated in some rows and not others, as once, few, many or a class when expanded.

TRBV13,NA,TRBD2,TRBJ2-1,CASSRGLAPNEQFF,TGTGCCAGCAGCCGAGGACTAGCCCCCAATGAGCAGTTCTTC
TRBV15,few,TRBD1,TRBJ2-1,CATSRRTGSYNEQFF,TGTGCCACCAGCCGAAGGACAGGGTCCTACAATGAGCAGTTCTTC
TRBV9,NA,NA,TRBJ1-2,CASSPQRGERGYTF,TGTGCCAGCAGCCCTCAGCGGGGCGAGAGAGGCTACACCTTC
TRBV12-3/TRBV12-4,many,NA,TRBJ1-5,CASSLKGSNQPQHF,TGTGCCAGCAGTTTAAAAGGTAGCAATCAGCCCCAGCATTTT
TRBV2,many,TRBD1,TRBJ1-5,CASSVKTGNQPQHF,TGTGCCAGCAGTGTAAAGACAGGGAATCAGCCCCAGCATTTT
TRBV28,many,NA,TRBJ1-2,CATYYRSGHLGYTF,TGTGCCACCTATTACCGATCGGGACACCTTGGCTACACCTTC
TRBV9,few,TRBD1,TRBJ1-1,CASSPTPLTGLGEAFF,TGTGCCAGCAGCCCAACCCCTTTGACAGGGCTGGGTGAAGCTTTCTTT
TRBV13,NA,NA,TRBJ2-7,CASSLRTRLKDEQYF,TGTGCCAGCAGCTTAAGGACCCGACTTAAGGACGAGCAGTACTTC
TRBV28,NA,TRBD1,TRBJ1-5,CASSLFSGGGNQPQHF,TGTGCCAGCAGTTTATTTTCAGGGGGAGGCAATCAGCCCCAGCATTTT
TRBV24-1,few,TRBD1,TRBJ2-1,CATSADRGPNEQFF,TGTGCCACCAGTGCGGACAGGGGGCCCAATGAGCAGTTCTTC
TRBV19,few,NA,TRBJ2-2,CASSRQGKGAGELFF,TGTGCCAGTAGCCGCCAGGGGAAGGGCGCCGGGGAGCTGTTTTTT
TRBV5-5,NA,NA,TRBJ1-6,CASSLDRAPYNSPLHF,TGTGCCAGCAGCTTGGACAGGGCGCCCTATAATTCACCCCTCCACTTT
TRBV20-1,NA,TRBD2,TRBJ2-1,CSARSTPGTTNEQFF,TGCAGTGCTAGATCTACTCCCGGGACTACCAATGAGCAGTTCTTC
TRBV20-1,NA,TRBD1,TRBJ1-1,CSARDDVLRDRVEEAFF,TGCAGTGCTAGAGATGATGTCCTTCGGGACAGGGTTGAGGAAGCTTTCTTT
TRBV16,few,NA,TRBJ2-5,CASSQWTIETQYF,TGTGCCAGCAGCCAATGGACAATAGAGACCCAGTACTTC
TRBV18,NA,TRBD1,TRBJ2-5,CASSPGQDRETQYF,TGTGCCAGCTCACCTGGACAGGACAGGGAGACCCAGTACTTC
TRBV20-1,NA,TRBD2,TRBJ2-1,CSAREASGSYEQFF,TGCAGTGCTAGAGAGGCTAGCGGGAGTTATGAGCAGTTCTTC
TRBV27,many,NA,TRBJ2-5,CASKRWGLQETQYF,TGTGCCAGCAAAAGGTGGGGCCTACAAGAGACCCAGTACTTC
TRBV7-2,few,TRBD1,TRBJ1-5,CASSFAHGQGGQPQHF,TGTGCCAGCAGCTTCGCGCACGGGCAGGGGGGGCAGCCCCAGCATTTT
TRBV6-1,few,NA,TRBJ2-5,CASSLQGLIEETQYF,TGTGCCAGCAGCCTCCAGGGGCTTATCGAAGAGACCCAGTACTTC
TRBV7-2,many,TRBD1,TRBJ1-4,CASSSQGALEKLFF,TGTGCCAGCAGCTCACAGGGGGCTCTTGAAAAACTGTTTTTT
TRBV2,many,TRBD2,TRBJ2-1,CASREGTSSYNEQFF,TGTGCCAGCAGGGAGGGGACTAGCTCCTACAATGAGCAGTTCTTC
TRBV5-1,few,TRBD1,TRBJ2-1,CASSLAGQGAGNEQFF,TGCGCCAGCAGCTTGGCGGGACAGGGGGCCGGCAATGAGCAGTTCTTC
TRBV7-3,few,NA,TRBJ2-2,CASSLGRGDLAGELFF,TGTGCCAGCAGCTTAGGAAGGGGAGATTTGGCCGGGGAGCTGTTTTTT